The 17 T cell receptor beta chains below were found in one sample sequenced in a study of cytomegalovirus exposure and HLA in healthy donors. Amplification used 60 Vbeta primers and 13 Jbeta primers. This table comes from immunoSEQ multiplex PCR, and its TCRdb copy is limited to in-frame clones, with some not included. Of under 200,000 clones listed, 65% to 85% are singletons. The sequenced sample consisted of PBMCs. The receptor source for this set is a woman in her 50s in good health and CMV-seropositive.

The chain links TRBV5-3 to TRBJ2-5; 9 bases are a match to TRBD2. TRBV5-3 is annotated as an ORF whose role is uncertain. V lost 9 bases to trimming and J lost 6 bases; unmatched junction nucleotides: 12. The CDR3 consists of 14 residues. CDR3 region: CAKTAGLALKTQYF. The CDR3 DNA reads TGTGCCAAAACGGCGGGACTAGCATTAAAGACCCAGTACTTC.

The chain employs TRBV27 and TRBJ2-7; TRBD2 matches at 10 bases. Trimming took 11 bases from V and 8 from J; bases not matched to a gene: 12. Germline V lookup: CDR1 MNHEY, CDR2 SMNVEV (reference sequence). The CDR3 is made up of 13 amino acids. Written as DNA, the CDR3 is TGTGCCGCCAGGACTAGCGGTGTTGAAAAGCAGTACTTC. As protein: CAARTSGVEKQYF.

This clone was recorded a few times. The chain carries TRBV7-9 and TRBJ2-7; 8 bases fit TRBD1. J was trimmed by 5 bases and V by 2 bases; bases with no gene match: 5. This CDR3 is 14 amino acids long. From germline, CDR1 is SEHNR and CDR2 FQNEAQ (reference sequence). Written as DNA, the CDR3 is TGTGCCAGCAGCTTATTCAGGGGGCAGGACGAGCAGTACTTC. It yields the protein CASSLFRGQDEQYF. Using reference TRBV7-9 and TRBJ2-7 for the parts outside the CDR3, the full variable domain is DTGVSQNPRHKITKRGQNVTFRCDPISEHNRLYWYRQTLGQGPEFLTYFQNEAQLEKSRLLSDRFSAERPKGSFSTLEIQRTEQGDSAMYLCASSLFRGQDEQYFGPGTRLTVT.

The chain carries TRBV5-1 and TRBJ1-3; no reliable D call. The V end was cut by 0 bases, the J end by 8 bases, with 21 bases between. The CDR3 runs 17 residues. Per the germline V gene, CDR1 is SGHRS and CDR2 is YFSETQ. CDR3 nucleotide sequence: TGCGCCAGCAGCTTGGGAGGGTCCATAGCCTTCTTCGACACCATATATTTT. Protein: CASSLGGSIAFFDTIYF.

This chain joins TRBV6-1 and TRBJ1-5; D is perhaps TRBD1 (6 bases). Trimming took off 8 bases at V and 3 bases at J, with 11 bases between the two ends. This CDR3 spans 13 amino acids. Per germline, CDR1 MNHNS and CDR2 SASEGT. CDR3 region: CASLTGFNQPQHF. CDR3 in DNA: TGTGCCAGCCTTACAGGGTTCAATCAGCCCCAGCATTTT.

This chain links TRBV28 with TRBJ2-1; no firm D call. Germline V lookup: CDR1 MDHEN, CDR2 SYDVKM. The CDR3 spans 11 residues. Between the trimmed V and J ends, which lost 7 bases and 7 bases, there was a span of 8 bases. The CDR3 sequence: CASTSVNEQFF. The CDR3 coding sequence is TGTGCCAGCACGAGTGTAAATGAGCAGTTCTTC.

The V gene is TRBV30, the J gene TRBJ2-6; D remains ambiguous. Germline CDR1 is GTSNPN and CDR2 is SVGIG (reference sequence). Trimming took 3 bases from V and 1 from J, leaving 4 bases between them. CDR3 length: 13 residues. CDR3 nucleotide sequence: TGTGCCTGGAGACATTCTGGGGCCAACGTCCTGACTTTC. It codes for CAWRHSGANVLTF.

The DNA for the CDR3 is TGTGCCAGCAGCTCGAGACTAGCGGGGGGGATGGATACGCAGTATTTT. Translating it yields CASSSRLAGGMDTQYF. The gene calls are TRBV7-2 and TRBJ2-3; 14 bases fit TRBD2. Germline V lookup: CDR1 SGHTA, CDR2 FQGNSA. V lost 4 bases, J lost 6 bases, and 6 bases stayed unmatched. The CDR3 totals 16 residues.

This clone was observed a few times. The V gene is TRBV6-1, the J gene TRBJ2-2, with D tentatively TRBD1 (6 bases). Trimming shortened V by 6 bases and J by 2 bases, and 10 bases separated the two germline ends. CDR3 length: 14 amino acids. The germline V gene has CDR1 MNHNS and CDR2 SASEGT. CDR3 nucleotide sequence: TGTGCCAGCAGACGGGACACCAACACCGGGGAGCTGTTTTTT. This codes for CASRRDTNTGELFF.

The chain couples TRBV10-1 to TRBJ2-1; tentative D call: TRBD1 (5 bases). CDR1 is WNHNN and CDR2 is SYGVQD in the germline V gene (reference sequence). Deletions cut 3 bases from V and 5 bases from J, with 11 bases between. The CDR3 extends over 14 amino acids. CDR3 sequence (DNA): TGCGCCAGCAGTGATGTTGGCAGGGACAATGAGCAGTTCTTC. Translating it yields CASSDVGRDNEQFF.

The CDR3 loop is CASSRGDYGYTF. In nucleotides, the CDR3 is TGTGCCAGCAGTCGGGGGGATTATGGCTACACCTTC. The rearrangement uses TRBV2 and TRBJ1-2; weak D call: TRBD1 (5 bases). Germline V CDR1 and CDR2: SNHLY, FYNNEI. The CDR3 covers 12 residues. The germline V and J ends were trimmed by 5 bases and 5 bases, with 9 bases remaining between them.

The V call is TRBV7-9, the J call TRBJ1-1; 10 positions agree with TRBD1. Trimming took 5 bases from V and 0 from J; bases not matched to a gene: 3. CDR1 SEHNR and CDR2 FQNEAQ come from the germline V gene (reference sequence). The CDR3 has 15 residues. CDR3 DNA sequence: TGTGCCAGCAGCCCAGGACAGGGGGTGAACACTGAAGCTTTCTTT. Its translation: CASSPGQGVNTEAFF.

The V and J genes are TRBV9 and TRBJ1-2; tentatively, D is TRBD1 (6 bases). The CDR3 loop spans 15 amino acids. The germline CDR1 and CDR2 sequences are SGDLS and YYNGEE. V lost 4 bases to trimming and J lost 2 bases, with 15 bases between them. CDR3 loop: CASSPQGRGNYGYTF. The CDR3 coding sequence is TGTGCCAGCAGCCCACAGGGTAGGGGCAACTATGGCTACACCTTC.

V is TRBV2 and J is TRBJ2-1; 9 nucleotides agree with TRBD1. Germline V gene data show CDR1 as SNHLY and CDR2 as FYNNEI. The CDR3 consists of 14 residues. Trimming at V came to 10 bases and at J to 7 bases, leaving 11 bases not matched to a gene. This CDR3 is CATMGDRVLNEQFF. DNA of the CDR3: TGTGCCACCATGGGGGACAGGGTTTTAAATGAGCAGTTCTTC. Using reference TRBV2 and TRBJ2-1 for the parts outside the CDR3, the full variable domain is EPEVTQTPSHQVTQMGQEVILRCVPISNHLYFYWYRQILGQKVEFLVSFYNNEISEKSEIFDDQFSVERPDGSNFTLKIRSTKLEDSAMYFCATMGDRVLNEQFFGPGTRLTVL.

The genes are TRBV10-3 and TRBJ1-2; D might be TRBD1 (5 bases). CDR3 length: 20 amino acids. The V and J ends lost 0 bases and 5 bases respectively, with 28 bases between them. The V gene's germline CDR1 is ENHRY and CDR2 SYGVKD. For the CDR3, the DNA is TGTGCCATCAGTGAGTCGGGCTGGGGGGACCGCAGATCCAGCTTTTATGGCTACACCTTC. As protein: CAISESGWGDRRSSFYGYTF.

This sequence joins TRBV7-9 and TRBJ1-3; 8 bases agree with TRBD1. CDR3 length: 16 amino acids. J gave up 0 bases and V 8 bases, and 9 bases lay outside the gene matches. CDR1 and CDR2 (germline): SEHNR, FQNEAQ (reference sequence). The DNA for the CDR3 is TGTGCCAGCCGATTGACAGGGGACAGCTCTGGAAACACCATATATTTT. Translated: CASRLTGDSSGNTIYF.

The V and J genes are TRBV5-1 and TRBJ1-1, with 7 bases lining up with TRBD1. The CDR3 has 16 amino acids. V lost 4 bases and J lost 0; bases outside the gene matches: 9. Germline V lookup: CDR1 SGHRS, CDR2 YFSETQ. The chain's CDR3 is CASSPTGTIMNTEAFF. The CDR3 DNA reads TGCGCCAGCAGCCCGACAGGGACAATCATGAACACTGAAGCTTTCTTT. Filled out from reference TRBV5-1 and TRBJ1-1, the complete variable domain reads KAGVTQTPRYLIKTRGQQVTLSCSPISGHRSVSWYQQTPGQGLQFLFEYFSETQRNKGNFPGRFSGRQFSNSRSEMNVSTLELGDSALYLCASSPTGTIMNTEAFFGQGTRLTVV.